This T cell receptor beta chain derives from a study of blood T cell repertoires in COVID-19. In the study overall: Whether acute or convalescent, the COVID-19 samples came from the United States, Italy and Spain.

Germline CDR1 SGHRS, CDR2 YFSETQ. The CDR3 totals 14 residues. The V gene end was trimmed by 7 bases and the J gene end by 0 bases; junction bases not matched to a gene: 7. Original data processing: Scientists estimated how many nucleated cells there were by amplifying reference gene primers. Generated by immunoSEQ multiplex PCR, the TCRdb table keeps only in-frame clones and is missing some. V and J calls plus clone size are reproduced from that table; the DNA served to infer D and trimming. The data show roughly 16,000 clones, approximately 85% seen once. The gene calls are TRBV5-1 and TRBJ2-7, with 7 bases lining up with TRBD1. The material sequenced was peripheral blood. The source of this sequence is a man between 70 and 80 years old in a cohort sampled during active COVID-19. CDR3: CASPSDRRSYEQYF. The CDR3 coding sequence is TGCGCCAGCCCCTCGGACAGGCGCTCCTACGAGCAGTACTTC.